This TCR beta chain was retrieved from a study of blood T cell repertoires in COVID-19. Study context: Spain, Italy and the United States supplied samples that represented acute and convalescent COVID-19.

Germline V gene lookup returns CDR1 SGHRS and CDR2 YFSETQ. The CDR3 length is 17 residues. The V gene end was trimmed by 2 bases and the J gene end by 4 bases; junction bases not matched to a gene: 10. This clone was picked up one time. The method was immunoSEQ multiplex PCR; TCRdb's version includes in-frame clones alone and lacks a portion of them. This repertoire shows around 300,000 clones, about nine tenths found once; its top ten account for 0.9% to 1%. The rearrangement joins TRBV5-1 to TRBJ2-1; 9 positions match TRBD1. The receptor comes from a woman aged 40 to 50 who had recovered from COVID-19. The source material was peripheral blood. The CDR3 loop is CASSLTYGTGTYNEQFF. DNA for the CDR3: TGCGCCAGCAGCTTAACCTACGGGACAGGGACATACAATGAGCAGTTCTTC.